This TCR beta chain was identified during a study of cytomegalovirus exposure and HLA in healthy donors. 13 Jbeta primers and 60 Vbeta primers were used for the PCR. Clones were read by immunoSEQ multiplex PCR, and TCRdb kept only the in-frame ones, dropping some. The sample contains more than 80,000 clones, 70% to 75% of which appear only once. This CDR3 is built from 14 residues. Trimming left V 3 bases short and J 2 bases short, with 11 bases between. CDR1 is MNHEY, CDR2 SVGAGI, per germline. Input material: PBMCs. This sequence joins TRBV6-5 and TRBJ2-7; D is ambiguous. The origin of this receptor is a man aged 60-69 years in good health and CMV-seronegative. CDR3 sequence: CASSYWAPPYEQYF. CDR3 DNA: TGTGCCAGCAGTTATTGGGCCCCGCCCTACGAGCAGTACTTC.